The present T cell receptor beta chain was sequenced within a study of T cells in Graves' hyperthyroidism and ophthalmopathy. Study-wide results and caveats: Separating ophthalmopathy from stable hyperthyroidism was achieved by a 13 V-J model.

TCR beta CDR3 regions were amplified from RNA transcripts. HTBI primers were used for first-round RT-PCR of the TCR CDR3. TCRdb redid the calling of the multiplex PCR reads with MiXCR, one entry per CDR3 protein. The sample has hundreds of thousands of distinct CDR3 sequences, 18% seen once. Hyperthyroidism patients were newly diagnosed, had disease duration under 2 months, and were aged 18 to 65 years. Progressors' blood was drawn at hyperthyroidism diagnosis, before ophthalmopathy symptoms. This clonotype was seen repeatedly, ten times or more. Its matching antigen is unknown. From germline, CDR1 is SNHLY and CDR2 FYNNEI. With 5 bases removed from V and 1 base from J, the gap between germline ends came to 8 bases. The CDR3 spans 13 residues.

The chain links TRBV2 to TRBJ1-1; D may be TRBD1 (5 bases). Sequenced material: blood. This sequence originates from a woman aged 45-65 years with Graves' hyperthyroidism that later progressed to Graves' ophthalmopathy. CDR3 nucleotides: TGTGCCAGCAGTTGGGACCCGAACACTGAAGCTTTCTTT. Its translation is CASSWDPNTEAFF.